A selection of T cell receptor beta chains follows, all from one sample in a study of cytomegalovirus exposure and HLA in healthy donors. The assay was immunoSEQ multiplex PCR, and TCRdb's table has in-frame clones only and misses some. The sample consists of fewer than 150,000 clones, about 91% of them appearing once. Sequencing was carried out using PBMCs. These receptors were taken from a man between 18 and 35 years old in good health and CMV-seronegative. Both conserved end residues are part of each CDR3. The order of the fields is V gene, clone size, D gene, J gene, CDR3 DNA, CDR3 protein. D genes are given only for firm matches. Clone sizes are given selectively: once, few, many, or a class where the clone is expanded.

>TRBV9|.|.|TRBJ2-1
TGTGCCAGCAGCGTAGGGGCAGGGGTTTACAATGAGCAGTTCTTC
CASSVGAGVYNEQFF
>TRBV5-1|.|TRBD1|TRBJ2-2
TGCGCCAGCGGCAGGGTTTCAGGGGGTAACACCGGGGAGCTGTTTTTT
CASGRVSGGNTGELFF
>TRBV6-5|.|.|TRBJ1-3
TGTGCCAGCAGTCGCGGACAGTACTCTGGAAACACCATATATTTT
CASSRGQYSGNTIYF
>TRBV28|.|.|TRBJ1-1
TGTGCCAGCAGTTTTGGGGGCCACACTGAAGCTTTCTTT
CASSFGGHTEAFF
>TRBV4-1|few|.|TRBJ1-1
TGCGCCAGCAGCCATTCACAGATGAACACTGAAGCTTTCTTT
CASSHSQMNTEAFF
>TRBV10-3|.|.|TRBJ2-5
TGTGCCATCAGTGAGGCAGGGCGATCAGAGACCCAGTACTTC
CAISEAGRSETQYF
>TRBV7-9|.|.|TRBJ2-3
TGTGCCAGCAGCTTCGAGAGGGGCACAGATACGCAGTATTTT
CASSFERGTDTQYF
>TRBV28|.|TRBD1|TRBJ2-7
TGTGCCAGCAGTTTCTCGACAGGGAGACCCTACGAGCAGTACTTC
CASSFSTGRPYEQYF
>TRBV6-6|.|TRBD1|TRBJ1-4
TGTGCCAGCAGTAATCCCGGGACAGAGAATGAAAAACTGTTTTTT
CASSNPGTENEKLFF
>TRBV5-1|.|TRBD2|TRBJ2-5
TGCGCCAGCAGCTCGGGGGGACTAGCGGGAGGAGAGACCCAGTACTTC
CASSSGGLAGGETQYF
>TRBV11-3|.|TRBD2|TRBJ2-1
TGTGCCAGCAGCTTTAGTAGCGGGAGTAATGAGCAGTTCTTC
CASSFSSGSNEQFF
>TRBV13|once|TRBD2|TRBJ2-1
TGTGCCAGCAGCTTCCACCCCGGGGAGGGATACAATGAGCAGTTCTTC
CASSFHPGEGYNEQFF
>TRBV6-1|.|TRBD1|TRBJ2-7
TGTGCCAGCAGTAGGCCTTGGACAGGGCCCTACGAGCAGTACTTC
CASSRPWTGPYEQYF
>TRBV5-4|.|TRBD2|TRBJ2-2
TGTGCCAGCAGCTTACTAGCGGCAAACACCGGGGAGCTGTTTTTT
CASSLLAANTGELFF
>TRBV4-2|.|TRBD1|TRBJ2-7
TGTGCCAGCAGCCAAACAGGGGCCTCCTACGAGCAGTACTTC
CASSQTGASYEQYF
>TRBV7-9|.|.|TRBJ1-4
TGTGCCAGCAGCAAAAGAGAAAATGAAAAACTGTTTTTT
CASSKRENEKLFF
>TRBV23-1|.|.|TRBJ2-2
TGCGCCAGCCTCCCTAGCGGGGAGCTGTTTTTT
CASLPSGELFF
>TRBV7-9|few|.|TRBJ1-1
TGTGCCAGCCGTTCGGTACAGGAAGCTTTCTTT
CASRSVQEAFF
>TRBV7-9|.|TRBD2|TRBJ2-5
TGTGCCAGCAGCCCTCGACTAGCGGGGGACAAAGAGACCCAGTACTTC
CASSPRLAGDKETQYF
>TRBV7-9|.|TRBD1|TRBJ1-2
TGTGCCAGCAGCGCTACCGGGACAGACAAAAGCTATGGCTACACCTTC
CASSATGTDKSYGYTF
>TRBV7-2|.|.|TRBJ2-3
TGTGCCAGCAGCTTAGGTGGCAGGGGATACACAGATACGCAGTATTTT
CASSLGGRGYTDTQYF
>TRBV19|.|.|TRBJ2-7
TGTGCCAGTAGTATATCGGGGGTAGGCTACGAGCAGTACTTC
CASSISGVGYEQYF
>TRBV6-5|few|.|TRBJ1-6
TGTGCCACCCAGGCGGGATTCTATAATTCACCCCTCCACTTT
CATQAGFYNSPLHF
>TRBV6-1|.|TRBD1|TRBJ1-4
TGTGCCAGCAGACGCACAGGGGATTCAAATGAAAAACTGTTTTTT
CASRRTGDSNEKLFF
>TRBV25-1|.|TRBD1|TRBJ1-6
TGTGCCAGCAGCCGGGACAGGTATAATTCACCCCTCCACTTT
CASSRDRYNSPLHF
>TRBV4-3|.|.|TRBJ1-1
TGCGCCAGCAGCCAAGAACCACAAATGAACACTGAAGCTTTCTTT
CASSQEPQMNTEAFF
>TRBV2|.|TRBD2|TRBJ2-2
TGTGCCAGCAGTGAGGGGGGGTACACCGGGGAGCTGTTTTTT
CASSEGGYTGELFF
>TRBV6-5|.|TRBD2|TRBJ2-3
TGTGCCAGCACCAAAGTAGCGGGAGAGACAGATACGCAGTATTTT
CASTKVAGETDTQYF
>TRBV28|.|.|TRBJ2-5
TGTGCCAGCAGGCTACAGGGTTTAGAGACCCAGTACTTC
CASRLQGLETQYF